This TCR beta chain was found in a study of post-analysis software for immune sequencing data. Study details: The disease courses covered relapsing-remitting, secondary progressive and progressive-relapsing multiple sclerosis.

Study outcomes and limitations: Patients used about 5 TRBV segments, including TRBV5-6, TRBV5-1 and TRBV20-1, more often than controls. Controls' normalized Chao1 diversity significantly exceeded that of multiple sclerosis patients.

Built from TCR beta cDNA, the libraries had unique molecular identifiers in them. The T cell input of roughly 0.95 to 11 million gave around 450,000 cDNA molecules. One entry per CDR3 protein, called by TCRdb with MiXCR from the PCR reads. The data contain about 430,000 distinct CDR3 sequences, 30% to 45% of them singletons. This clonotype was recorded at least ten times. Its cognate antigen is unknown. This CDR3 is 14 amino acids long. Germline V CDR1 and CDR2: MNHEY, SVGAGI. J gave up 4 bases and V 6 bases, and 4 bases lay outside the gene matches. The sample was blood. This clonotype was obtained from a girl aged 2 to 9 with multiple sclerosis. The J gene is TRBJ1-5, the V gene TRBV6-5; 9 bases line up with TRBD1. The CDR3 DNA follows: TGTGCCAGCAGCTCAGGACAGGGGAATCAGCCCCAGCATTTT. Protein: CASSSGQGNQPQHF.